This TCR beta chain emerged from a study of T cell responses to AZD1222 COVID-19 vaccine. Study findings and constraints: Within unmutated variant regions lay the reported targets of nearly half of spike-specific TCRs.

In the case of this clone: What it binds is not known. The sample has other DNA sequences that encode this CDR3 too.

Data came from immunoSEQ multiplex PCR; TCRdb stores just in-frame clones and leaves some out. This table has around 130,000 clones, roughly 86% appearing once. The input for sequencing was peripheral blood, taken 28 days after the second AZD1222 dose. The clonotype comes from an adult who received the AZD1222 COVID-19 vaccine.

For the CDR3, the DNA is TGTGCCAGCAGTGATAGCAATCAGCCCCAGCATTTT. Its translation is CASSDSNQPQHF. J is TRBJ1-5 and V is TRBV2; no clear D. In germline, CDR1 is SNHLY, CDR2 FYNNEI. Trimming pared 3 bases from V and 0 bases from J, leaving 0 bases between. The CDR3 sequence is 12 residues long. Together with reference TRBV2 and TRBJ1-5, the CDR3 gives the full variable domain: EPEVTQTPSHQVTQMGQEVILRCVPISNHLYFYWYRQILGQKVEFLVSFYNNEISEKSEIFDDQFSVERPDGSNFTLKIRSTKLEDSAMYFCASSDSNQPQHFGDGTRLSIL.